Sequencing of this TCR beta chain was carried out in a study of blood T cell repertoires in COVID-19. Looking at the study overall: The analysed material was cDNA or gDNA that came from T cells, B-cell-depleted T cells, or PBMCs.

The CDR3 runs 14 residues. The V segment lost 3 bases and the J segment 6 bases; nucleotides outside the gene matches: 9. Germline V gene data show CDR1 as SGHRS and CDR2 as YFSETQ. Original analysis: Estimation of nucleated cell counts relied on the amplification of reference gene primers. TCRdb's table, derived via immunoSEQ multiplex PCR, lists solely in-frame clones and lacks some. D and trimming come from the DNA, and the V and J calls and clone size come from that table. This sample carries a few hundred thousand clones, around nine tenths of them seen once, and the ten largest clones take about a tenth.

This TCR was recovered from a woman in her forties or fifties who had recovered from COVID-19. The chain carries TRBV5-1 and TRBJ2-7; TRBD2 agrees at 7 bases. Specimen: PBMCs or T cells enriched from blood (not recorded which). Here the CDR3 reads CASSWGGDGGEQYF. The CDR3 DNA reads as TGCGCCAGCAGCTGGGGGGGAGATGGAGGCGAGCAGTACTTC.